Described below is a single TCR beta chain sequence and its context. Its antigen is not known. The CDR3 has 13 amino acids. V shed 5 bases and J shed 4 bases, with 9 bases lying between them. Germline V CDR1 and CDR2: SGHDT, YYEEEE. Rearranged V-D-J TRB sequences were amplified with a mixed TRB-A/B primer pool. One entry per CDR3 protein results from TCRdb running MiXCR on the multiplex PCR reads. The table lists several thousand distinct CDR3 sequences, just under 45% of them singletons. The data stem from a study of T cell repertoires in aging, cancer and after chemotherapy. Study information: The whole study produced a dataset of roughly 8.6 million TCR reads.

Peripheral blood genomic DNA, not sorted cells or RNA, was the template. General study points: In healthy donors, age-related TCR diversity loss mainly reflected lost richness. Median generation probability rose over the chemotherapy interval in each cancer cohort, suggesting rebound thymic output.

The source is a human donor with a solid tumor. The source material was blood. The rearrangement links TRBV5-6 to TRBJ1-4, with D hard to call. CDR3 amino acids: CASSSGLNEKLFF. CDR3 nucleotides: TGTGCCAGCAGTTCGGGCCTTAATGAAAAACTGTTTTTT.